This is a list of T cell receptor beta chains from one sample in a study of cytomegalovirus exposure and HLA in healthy donors. Some clones are missing from TCRdb's copy, which holds only in-frame ones; the method was immunoSEQ multiplex PCR. The sample yields 100,000 to 150,000 clones, just under 95% seen once. The sample taken for sequencing was PBMCs. Receptor source: a woman under 30 in good health and CMV-seronegative. The CDR3 runs from the conserved cysteine through the conserved F or W. The D gene is left open where the match is weak. Size is stated for part of the rows, as once, few or many counts, or as a class when the clone is expanded.

V gene	D gene	clone size	J gene	CDR3 protein	CDR3 DNA
TRBV7-2	TRBD1	NA	TRBJ1-2	CASSHRDSSNYGYTF	TGTGCCAGCAGCCACCGGGACAGCTCTAACTATGGCTACACCTTC
TRBV2	NA	few	TRBJ2-1	CASSETGSSYNEQFF	TGTGCCAGCAGTGAAACAGGGAGCTCCTACAATGAGCAGTTCTTC
TRBV9	TRBD2	NA	TRBJ2-1	CASSVAPASGYNEQFF	TGTGCCAGCAGCGTAGCTCCGGCTAGCGGATACAATGAGCAGTTCTTC
TRBV5-4	NA	NA	TRBJ1-1	CASSSDILSLEAFF	TGTGCCAGCAGCTCTGATATACTCTCCCTTGAAGCTTTCTTT
TRBV7-9	NA	NA	TRBJ2-3	CASSSQLGTDTQYF	TGTGCCAGCAGCTCTCAACTGGGCACAGATACGCAGTATTTT
TRBV28	TRBD2	NA	TRBJ2-1	CASSGGGTSGYNEQFF	TGTGCCAGCAGTGGGGGGGGGACTAGCGGCTACAATGAGCAGTTCTTC
TRBV29-1	NA	NA	TRBJ2-1	CSVQRDTGGEQFF	TGCAGCGTTCAAAGGGACACTGGGGGTGAGCAGTTCTTC
TRBV19	NA	NA	TRBJ1-4	CASSIAQTGRANEKLFF	TGTGCCAGTAGTATAGCGCAAACAGGGAGAGCTAATGAAAAACTGTTTTTT
TRBV4-2	NA	once	TRBJ1-2	CASSQSQVEANYGYTF	TGTGCCAGCAGCCAATCCCAGGTGGAGGCGAACTATGGCTACACCTTC
TRBV28	TRBD1	NA	TRBJ1-1	CASTVSRGYMNTEAFF	TGTGCCAGCACCGTATCCAGGGGGTACATGAACACTGAAGCTTTCTTT
TRBV6-5	NA	NA	TRBJ2-7	CASSPGLYEQYF	TGTGCCAGCAGTCCAGGTCTCTACGAGCAGTACTTC
TRBV30	NA	NA	TRBJ1-1	CAWGGGTEAFF	TGTGCCTGGGGCGGGGGGACTGAAGCTTTCTTT
TRBV6-5	NA	NA	TRBJ2-7	CASINRLGPYEQYF	TGTGCCAGCATTAATCGTCTGGGCCCCTACGAGCAGTACTTC
TRBV7-9	NA	NA	TRBJ1-6	CASSLVQGVVSPLHF	TGTGCCAGCAGCTTAGTACAGGGTGTGGTGTCGCCCCTCCACTTT
TRBV28	TRBD1	once	TRBJ2-5	CASSSKTGGAETQYF	TGTGCCAGCAGTTCAAAAACAGGGGGCGCGGAGACCCAGTACTTC
TRBV2	TRBD2	NA	TRBJ2-4	CASSRAGGEGIQYF	TGTGCCAGCAGCCGAGCGGGGGGGGAGGGCATTCAGTACTTC
TRBV6-1	TRBD2	NA	TRBJ2-7	CASSELAGGYEQYF	TGTGCCAGCAGTGAACTCGCGGGGGGCTACGAGCAGTACTTC
TRBV4-1	NA	NA	TRBJ2-1	CASSLLRDTYNEQFF	TGCGCCAGCAGCCTCCTCCGGGACACTTACAATGAGCAGTTCTTC
TRBV13	NA	NA	TRBJ2-1	CASRDSSEQFF	TGTGCCAGCAGAGACAGCAGTGAGCAGTTCTTC
TRBV27	NA	NA	TRBJ1-6	CASSLVGGNSPLHF	TGTGCCAGCAGTTTGGTCGGGGGAAATTCACCCCTCCACTTT